The 24 T cell receptor beta chains given below trace back to one sample, sequenced in a study of blood T cell repertoires in COVID-19 (TCRdb year 2020). Library method: the immunoSEQ multiplex PCR assay. The source is immuneACCESS, and TCRdb retained only in-frame sequences with V and J called. Part of the clones is not carried over; for the studies checked, unresolved V genes explain less than half of this, and the remainder is unexplained. This sample has tens of thousands of clones in its table, and approximately 87% of those were observed once. The ten largest account for approximately 4% of the sample. The sequencing sample was made of peripheral blood. These receptors all come from a human donor in a cohort sampled during active COVID-19.

This chain uses TRBV9 with TRBJ2-1; 10 nucleotides agree with TRBD2. The germline CDR1 and CDR2 sequences are SGDLS and YYNGEE. The CDR3 runs to 17 residues. The trim removed 0 bases at V and 0 bases at J, leaving 3 bases unmatched. The DNA of the CDR3 is TGTGCCAGCAGCGTAGCTAGCGGGAGTCCCTCCTACAATGAGCAGTTCTTC. Translation: CASSVASGSPSYNEQFF.

The chain uses TRBV4-1 and TRBJ2-7, with 8 bases that match TRBD1. Trimming at V came to 1 base and at J to 6 bases, leaving 8 bases not matched to a gene. The CDR3 runs to 15 residues. The germline gives CDR1 MGHRA, CDR2 YSYEKL. CDR3 protein: CASSQVGQGVGEQYF. CDR3 nucleotides: TGCGCCAGCAGCCAAGTTGGACAGGGAGTGGGCGAGCAGTACTTC.

The sample holds one count of this clone. V gene TRBV12-3 or TRBV12-4 combines with J gene TRBJ2-1; D is unclear. This CDR3 is built from 12 residues. V was pared by 1 base and J by 6 bases, with 4 bases between. The CDR3 sequence is CASSLVRNEQFF. The CDR3 nucleotides read TGTGCCAGCAGTTTAGTCCGCAATGAGCAGTTCTTC.

The CDR3 protein is CASSPGTLSYEQYF. The CDR3 bases are TGTGCCAGCTCACCCGGGACACTATCCTACGAGCAGTACTTC. The chain has TRBV18 and TRBJ2-7, with a possible D match to TRBD1 (6 bases). CDR1 and CDR2 from the germline V gene are KGHSH and LQKENI. The CDR3 consists of 14 residues. The V and J ends lost 3 bases and 1 base respectively, with 10 bases between them.

The gene calls are TRBV28 and TRBJ2-3; weak D call: TRBD2 (6 bases). This CDR3 has 14 residues. Deletions cut 5 bases from V and 6 bases from J, with 15 bases between. CDR1 is MDHEN and CDR2 is SYDVKM in the germline V gene. CDR3 in amino acids: CASSISGSMDTQYF. The CDR3 DNA sequence: TGTGCCAGCAGTATTTCCGGGAGTATGGATACGCAGTATTTT.

The gene calls are TRBV29-1 and TRBJ2-1, with a possible D match to TRBD2 (5 bases). This CDR3 is 12 amino acids long. The ends were cut back, 7 bases at V and 4 bases at J, with 11 bases in the middle. The V gene's germline CDR1 is SQVTM and CDR2 ANQGSEA. DNA for the CDR3: TGCAGCGGTTACGGGGTTTACAATGAGCAGTTCTTC. It codes for CSGYGVYNEQFF.

The chain is built from TRBV12-3 or TRBV12-4 and TRBJ1-2; weak D call: TRBD1 (5 bases). Trimming shortened V by 2 bases and J by 5 bases, and 9 bases separated the two germline ends. This CDR3 comprises 13 residues. Here the CDR3 reads CASSLPGGYGYTF. DNA of the CDR3: TGTGCCAGCAGTTTACCGGGGGGATATGGCTACACCTTC.

J is TRBJ1-2 and V is TRBV7-8; TRBD1 agrees at 7 bases. The CDR3 has 15 amino acids. V lost 4 bases to trimming and J lost 7 bases; unmatched junction nucleotides: 12. CDR1 and CDR2 (germline): SGHVS, FQNEAQ. CDR3 region: CASSSQDRPLGGYTF. The CDR3 nucleotides read TGTGCCAGCAGCTCACAGGACAGGCCCCTCGGTGGCTACACCTTC.

The chain is built from TRBV7-6 and TRBJ2-3; tentatively, D is TRBD1 (6 bases). CDR3 size: 17 residues. CDR1 is SGHVS and CDR2 is FNYEAQ in the germline V gene. The V gene lost 6 bases and the J gene lost 0 bases, with 19 bases spanning the gap. CDR3 sequence (DNA): TGTGCCAGCAGTCGCCAGGGGTCGCTGACTAGCACAGATACGCAGTATTTT. This sequence encodes CASSRQGSLTSTDTQYF.

The chain joins TRBV19 to TRBJ2-7, with TRBD2 matching 7 bases. The CDR3 sequence is 13 residues long. CDR1 and CDR2 from the germline V gene are LNHDA and SQIVND (reference sequence). Trimming cost V 7 bases and J 6 bases; bases outside gene matches: 9. In DNA form, the CDR3 reads TGTGCCAGTATAGGTCGCGGGAGCCTCGAGCAGTACTTC. It translates to CASIGRGSLEQYF. The full variable domain, in which reference TRBV19 and TRBJ2-7 provide the parts outside the CDR3, is DGGITQSPKYLFRKEGQNVTLSCEQNLNHDAMYWYRQDPGQGLRLIYYSQIVNDFQKGDIAEGYSVSREKKESFPLTVTSAQKNPTAFYLCASIGRGSLEQYFGPGTRLTVT.

The chain employs TRBV24-1 and TRBJ2-1; 7 bases are a match to TRBD1. This CDR3 is built from 19 residues. V lost 4 bases, J lost 1 base, and 15 bases stayed unmatched. Per the germline V gene, CDR1 is KGHDR and CDR2 is SFDVKD. Written as DNA, the CDR3 is TGTGCCACCAGTGACCCGAAGGACGACAGGGAAATATCCTACAATGAGCAGTTCTTC. It specifies CATSDPKDDREISYNEQFF.

The rearrangement links TRBV4-3 to TRBJ1-1; D is perhaps TRBD1 (6 bases). Trimming took off 0 bases at V and 8 bases at J, with 16 bases between the two ends. This CDR3 contains 15 residues. From germline, CDR1 is LGHNA and CDR2 YSLEER. Here the CDR3 DNA reads TGCGCCAGCAGCCAAGATCGGGGGGCCGAGTTGGAAGCTTTCTTT. Residues: CASSQDRGAELEAFF.

The chain recombines TRBV7-8 with TRBJ1-2, with D possibly being TRBD1 (5 bases). The germline V gene encodes CDR1 SGHVS and CDR2 FQNEAQ. V lost 5 bases and J lost 5, with 18 bases in between. This CDR3 region has 15 residues. CDR3 bases: TGTGCCAGCAGCCCCAGGGTCTCAGGCCGTTATGGCTACACCTTC. Its translation: CASSPRVSGRYGYTF. Full variable domain (rest looked up from reference TRBV7-8 and TRBJ1-2): GAGVSQSPRYKVAKRGQDVALRCDPISGHVSLFWYQQALGQGPEFLTYFQNEAQLDKSGLPSDRFFAERPEGSVSTLKIQRTQQEDSAVYLCASSPRVSGRYGYTFGSGTRLTVV.

V usage is TRBV11-2 and J usage is TRBJ2-5; TRBD2 is a possible D gene (6 bases). The CDR3 spans 16 residues. Germline V gene data show CDR1 as SGHAT and CDR2 as FQNNGV. With 0 bases removed from V and 4 bases from J, the gap between germline ends came to 15 bases. The chain's CDR3 is CASSLDVRLGGETQYF. Here the CDR3 DNA reads TGTGCCAGCAGCTTAGACGTCCGACTAGGAGGAGAGACCCAGTACTTC.

Only one count was recorded for this clone. The chain couples TRBV2 to TRBJ1-4; 9 bases align to TRBD1. Germline CDR1 SNHLY, CDR2 FYNNEI. The CDR3 covers 16 residues. J was trimmed by 4 bases and V by 6 bases; bases with no gene match: 9. The CDR3 DNA reads as TGTGCCAGCAGGGCCGGGACAGGGATGGGTAATGAAAAACTGTTTTTT. Its translation is CASRAGTGMGNEKLFF. Supplemented by reference TRBV2 and TRBJ1-4, the full variable domain reads EPEVTQTPSHQVTQMGQEVILRCVPISNHLYFYWYRQILGQKVEFLVSFYNNEISEKSEIFDDQFSVERPDGSNFTLKIRSTKLEDSAMYFCASRAGTGMGNEKLFFGSGTQLSVL.

This chain links TRBV19 with TRBJ2-7; 10 positions match TRBD2. This CDR3 has 13 amino acids. Trimming cost V 5 bases and J 3 bases; bases outside gene matches: 1. Germline values: CDR1 LNHDA, CDR2 SQIVND (reference sequence). The CDR3 reads CASSPSGGYEQYF. The CDR3 DNA reads TGTGCCAGTAGTCCTAGCGGGGGCTACGAGCAGTACTTC.

The V call is TRBV4-2, the J call TRBJ1-1; TRBD1 might be the D (5 bases). This CDR3 contains 12 residues. Germline V gene lookup returns CDR1 LGHNA and CDR2 YNFKEQ. V lost 9 bases, J lost 5 bases, and 13 bases lay in between. The CDR3 DNA sequence: TGTGCCAGTAACCAGGGATATACTGAAGCTTTCTTT. Protein sequence: CASNQGYTEAFF.

The DNA for the CDR3 is TGTGCCAGCAGTTTCGGGGGAACTGAGCAGTTCTTC. It codes for CASSFGGTEQFF. The chain recombines TRBV27 with TRBJ2-1; D perhaps matches TRBD2 (6 bases). CDR3 length: 12 amino acids. Trimming shortened V by 3 bases and J by 9 bases, and 9 bases separated the two germline ends. CDR1 and CDR2 from the germline V gene are MNHEY and SMNVEV (reference sequence).

V usage is TRBV4-1 and J usage is TRBJ1-4; no firm D call. Germline CDR1 and CDR2: MGHRA and YSYEKL. The CDR3 is made up of 15 amino acids. Trimming stripped 1 base from V and 3 bases from J, with 9 bases between. CDR3 sequence reads: CASSQAGLANEKLFF. For the CDR3, the DNA is TGCGCCAGCAGCCAAGCGGGGTTGGCTAATGAAAAACTGTTTTTT.

V is TRBV6-5 and J is TRBJ2-2; 8 bases line up with TRBD1. Germline CDR1 and CDR2: MNHEY and SVGAGI. The V and J ends lost 3 bases and 3 bases, in that order; junction bases with no gene match: 3. The CDR3 has 15 residues. The CDR3 nucleotides read TGTGCCAGCAGTTATATGACAGGGGACACCGGGGAGCTGTTTTTT. Protein: CASSYMTGDTGELFF.

V and J are TRBV27 and TRBJ2-7; 7 positions match TRBD1. The CDR3 is made up of 13 amino acids. Germline trimming cut 5 bases from V and 2 bases from J; bases unmatched to any gene: 3. In germline, CDR1 is MNHEY, CDR2 SMNVEV (reference sequence). The CDR3 reads CASSRTGAYEQYF. The CDR3 region has the DNA TGTGCCAGCAGTCGGACAGGAGCCTACGAGCAGTACTTC.

The chain joins TRBV19 to TRBJ2-2, with unresolved D. Trimming cost V 6 bases and J 5 bases, with 10 bases left between them. This CDR3 comprises 13 residues. Germline V lookup: CDR1 LNHDA, CDR2 SQIVND (reference sequence). CDR3 coding DNA: TGTGCCAGTAGAAGCCTACTAACCGGGGAGCTGTTTTTT. Protein product: CASRSLLTGELFF.

This clone was counted once. V and J are TRBV6-2 or TRBV6-3 and TRBJ1-1; D is undetermined. The V gene's germline CDR1 is MNHEY and CDR2 SVGEGT. V lost 2 bases, J lost 0 bases, and 10 bases lay in between. The CDR3 covers 15 residues. CDR3 sequence reads: CASSYVVPVNTEAFF. CDR3 sequence (DNA): TGTGCCAGCAGTTACGTCGTCCCCGTGAACACTGAAGCTTTCTTT.

The chain carries TRBV5-4 and TRBJ2-1; possibly TRBD2 for D (5 bases). This CDR3 region has 14 residues. Between the trimmed V and J ends, which lost 1 base and 6 bases, there was a span of 11 bases. The germline gives CDR1 SGHNT, CDR2 YYREEE (reference sequence). CDR3 loop: CASSLKGATNEQFF. CDR3 sequence (DNA): TGTGCCAGCAGCTTGAAGGGAGCAACCAATGAGCAGTTCTTC. The whole variable domain, filled in from reference TRBV5-4 and TRBJ2-1, reads ETGVTQSPTHLIKTRGQQVTLRCSSQSGHNTVSWYQQALGQGPQFIFQYYREEENGRGNFPPRFSGLQFPNYSSELNVNALELDDSALYLCASSLKGATNEQFFGPGTRLTVL.